The TCR beta chain under discussion was sequenced for a study of shared clonotypes between healthy human individuals. Trimming pared 6 bases from V and 2 bases from J, leaving 11 bases between. The length of the CDR3 is 13 residues. Germline V CDR1 and CDR2: WNHNN, SYGVQD (reference sequence). This clone was seen a single time. Naive CD8 cells were CD45RO-negative, positively selected for CCR7, excluding terminally differentiated effector memory CD45RA+ cells. Authors' analysis steps: ImmunoSEQ sequences covered only the junction and lacked quality scores; filtering therefore differed. Assay used: immunoSEQ multiplex PCR; TCRdb lists only in-frame clones, some missing. The V and J calls and the clone size are those of that table, but D and trimming were determined from the DNA. The sample lists about 680,000 clones, 92% occurring once.

The chain links TRBV10-1 to TRBJ2-7, with D possibly being TRBD1 (7 bases). The source material was naive CD8+ T cells sorted from blood. The source is a man younger than 40 in good health. The CDR3 nucleotides read TGCGCCAGCAGCGCGGGACAGACCTACGAGCAGTACTTC. Protein: CASSAGQTYEQYF.